The sample holds a few counts of the clone carrying this TCR beta chain. Its cognate antigen is unknown. The data derive from a study of response to subunit inactivated influenza vaccine. Points from the study as a whole: Authors suggested each seasonal influenza vaccination recruits few new T cells.

TCRdb ran MiXCR on the RT-PCR reads and lists one entry per CDR3 protein. The sample records 450,000 to 500,000 distinct CDR3 sequences, about 10% being singletons. V dropped 7 bases and J dropped 6; count of bases not matched to a gene: 13. CDR3 length: 16 amino acids. Source: PBMCs from blood, taken roughly 6 weeks after vaccination. The TCR was taken from a man aged 50 to 60 who received an inactivated influenza vaccine. V and J are TRBV12-3 or TRBV12-4 and TRBJ2-2; 8 bases agree with TRBD2. The CDR3 is CASTSTLAGLPGELFF. The CDR3 region has the DNA TGTGCCAGCACCTCGACTCTAGCGGGCCTGCCCGGGGAGCTGTTTTTT.